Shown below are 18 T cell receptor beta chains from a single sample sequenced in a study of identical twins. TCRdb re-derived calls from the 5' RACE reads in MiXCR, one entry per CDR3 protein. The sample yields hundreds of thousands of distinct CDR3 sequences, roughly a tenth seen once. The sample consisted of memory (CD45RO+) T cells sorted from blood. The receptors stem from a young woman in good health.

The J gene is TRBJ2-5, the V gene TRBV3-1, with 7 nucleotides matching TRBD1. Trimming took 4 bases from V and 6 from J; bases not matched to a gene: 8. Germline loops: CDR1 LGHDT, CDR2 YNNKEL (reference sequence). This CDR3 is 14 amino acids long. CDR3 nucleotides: TGTGCCAGCAGCCCACAAAGGGGGCGAAAGACCCAGTACTTC. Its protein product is CASSPQRGRKTQYF.

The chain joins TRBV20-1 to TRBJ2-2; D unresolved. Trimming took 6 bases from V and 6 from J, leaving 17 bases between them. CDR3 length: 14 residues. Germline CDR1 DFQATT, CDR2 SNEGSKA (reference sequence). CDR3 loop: CSAFRALGSGELFF. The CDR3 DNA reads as TGCAGTGCCTTCCGGGCCCTCGGCTCCGGGGAGCTGTTTTTT.

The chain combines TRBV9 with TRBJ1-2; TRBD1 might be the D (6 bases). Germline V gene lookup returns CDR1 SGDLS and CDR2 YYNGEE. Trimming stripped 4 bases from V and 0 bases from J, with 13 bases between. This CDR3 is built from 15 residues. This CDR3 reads CASSLRTEANYGYTF. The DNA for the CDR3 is TGTGCCAGCAGCCTAAGGACAGAAGCTAACTATGGCTACACCTTC.

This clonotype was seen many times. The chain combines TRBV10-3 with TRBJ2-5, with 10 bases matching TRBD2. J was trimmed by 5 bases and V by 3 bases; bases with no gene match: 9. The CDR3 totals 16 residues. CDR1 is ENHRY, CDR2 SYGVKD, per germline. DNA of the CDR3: TGTGCCATCAGTGATTACACTAGCGGGAACGGGGAGACCCAGTACTTC. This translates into CAISDYTSGNGETQYF.

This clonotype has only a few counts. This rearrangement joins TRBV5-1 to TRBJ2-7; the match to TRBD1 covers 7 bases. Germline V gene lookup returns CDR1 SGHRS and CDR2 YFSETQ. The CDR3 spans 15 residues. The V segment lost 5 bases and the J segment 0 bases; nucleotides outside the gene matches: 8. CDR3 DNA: TGCGCCAGCAGGGACGGGACAGCCATCTCCTACGAGCAGTACTTC. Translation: CASRDGTAISYEQYF.

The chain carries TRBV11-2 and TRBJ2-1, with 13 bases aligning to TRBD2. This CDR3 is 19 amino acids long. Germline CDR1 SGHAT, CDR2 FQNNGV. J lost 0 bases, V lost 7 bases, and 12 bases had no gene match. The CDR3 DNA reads TGTGCCAGCACCCGGACTAGCGGGAGCCAACTTAGCTCCTACAATGAGCAGTTCTTC. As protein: CASTRTSGSQLSSYNEQFF.

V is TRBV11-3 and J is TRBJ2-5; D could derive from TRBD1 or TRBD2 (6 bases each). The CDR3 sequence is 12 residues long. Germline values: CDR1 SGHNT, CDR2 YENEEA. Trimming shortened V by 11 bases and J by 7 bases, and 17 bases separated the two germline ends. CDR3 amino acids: CACGSTGATQYF. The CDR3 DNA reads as TGTGCCTGCGGTTCGACGGGGGCGACCCAGTACTTC.

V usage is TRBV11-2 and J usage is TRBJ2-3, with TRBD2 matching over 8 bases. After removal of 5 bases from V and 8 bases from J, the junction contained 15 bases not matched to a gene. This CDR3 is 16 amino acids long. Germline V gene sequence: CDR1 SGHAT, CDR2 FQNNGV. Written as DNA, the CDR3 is TGTGCCAGCAGCCCTAACCTACTAGCGGTTGGATCTACGCAGTATTTT. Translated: CASSPNLLAVGSTQYF.

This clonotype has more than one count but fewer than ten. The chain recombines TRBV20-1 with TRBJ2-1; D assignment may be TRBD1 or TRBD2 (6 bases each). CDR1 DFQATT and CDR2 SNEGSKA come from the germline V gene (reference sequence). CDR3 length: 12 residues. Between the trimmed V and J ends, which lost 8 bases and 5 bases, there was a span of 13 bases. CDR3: CSMGGQDNEQFF. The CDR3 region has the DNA TGCAGTATGGGGGGCCAAGACAATGAGCAGTTCTTC.

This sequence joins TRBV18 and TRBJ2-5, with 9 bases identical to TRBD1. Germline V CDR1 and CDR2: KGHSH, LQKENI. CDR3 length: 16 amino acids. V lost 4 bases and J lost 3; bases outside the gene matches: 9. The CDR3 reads CASSHYPRQGEETQYF. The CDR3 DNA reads TGTGCCAGCTCACACTATCCCCGACAGGGGGAAGAGACCCAGTACTTC.

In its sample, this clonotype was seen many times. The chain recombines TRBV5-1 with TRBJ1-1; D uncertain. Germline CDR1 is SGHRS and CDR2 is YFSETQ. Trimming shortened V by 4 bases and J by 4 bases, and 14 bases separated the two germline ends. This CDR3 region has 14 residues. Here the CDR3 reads CASSLDGPSTEAFF. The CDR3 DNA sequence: TGCGCCAGCAGCCTTGATGGTCCTAGCACTGAAGCTTTCTTT.

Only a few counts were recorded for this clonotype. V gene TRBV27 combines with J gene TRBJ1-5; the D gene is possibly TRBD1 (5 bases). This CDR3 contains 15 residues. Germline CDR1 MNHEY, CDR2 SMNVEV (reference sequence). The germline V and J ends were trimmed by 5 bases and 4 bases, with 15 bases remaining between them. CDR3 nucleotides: TGTGCCAGCAGTGTGACGGGACCTAGGAATCAGCCCCAGCATTTT. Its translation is CASSVTGPRNQPQHF.

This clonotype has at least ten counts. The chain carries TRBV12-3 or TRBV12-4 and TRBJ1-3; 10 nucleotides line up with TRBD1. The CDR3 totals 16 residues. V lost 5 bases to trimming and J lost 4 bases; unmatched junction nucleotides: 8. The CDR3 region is CASSILGQGSGNTIYF. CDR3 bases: TGTGCCAGCAGTATCCTGGGACAGGGGAGCGGAAACACCATATATTTT.

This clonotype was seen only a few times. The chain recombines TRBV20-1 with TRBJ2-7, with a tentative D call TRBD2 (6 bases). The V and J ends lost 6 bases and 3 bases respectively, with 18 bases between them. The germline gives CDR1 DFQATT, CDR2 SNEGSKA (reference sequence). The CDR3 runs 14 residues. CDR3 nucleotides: TGCAGTGCCTGCGACCGTCGGGGGAGCTACGAGCAGTACTTC. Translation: CSACDRRGSYEQYF.

The CDR3 sequence is CSAIGTAQETQYF. CDR3 nucleotide sequence: TGCAGTGCTATTGGGACAGCTCAAGAGACCCAGTACTTC. The chain joins TRBV20-1 to TRBJ2-5; TRBD1 agrees at 7 bases. The germline CDR1 and CDR2 sequences are DFQATT and SNEGSKA (reference sequence). The CDR3 covers 13 residues. With V trimmed by 4 bases and J by 2 bases, 4 bases remained unmatched.

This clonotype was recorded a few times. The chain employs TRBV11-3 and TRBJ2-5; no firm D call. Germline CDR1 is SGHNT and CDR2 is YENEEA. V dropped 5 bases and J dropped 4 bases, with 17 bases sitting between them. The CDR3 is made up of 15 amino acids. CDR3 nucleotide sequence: TGTGCCAGCAGCCCTACCCCCGGGTTGGGAGAGACCCAGTACTTC. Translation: CASSPTPGLGETQYF.

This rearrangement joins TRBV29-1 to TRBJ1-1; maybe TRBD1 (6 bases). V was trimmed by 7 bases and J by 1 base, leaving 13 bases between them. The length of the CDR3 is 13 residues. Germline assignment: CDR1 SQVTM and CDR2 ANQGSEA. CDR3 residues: CSAQRQENTEAFF. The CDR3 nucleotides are TGCAGCGCCCAACGACAGGAGAACACTGAAGCTTTCTTT.

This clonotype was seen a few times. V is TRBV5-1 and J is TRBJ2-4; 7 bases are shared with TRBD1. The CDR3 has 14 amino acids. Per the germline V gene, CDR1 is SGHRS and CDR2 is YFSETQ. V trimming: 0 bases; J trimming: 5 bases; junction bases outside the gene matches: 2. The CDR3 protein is CASSLEGTENIQYF. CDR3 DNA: TGCGCCAGCAGCTTGGAGGGGACAGAAAACATTCAGTACTTC.